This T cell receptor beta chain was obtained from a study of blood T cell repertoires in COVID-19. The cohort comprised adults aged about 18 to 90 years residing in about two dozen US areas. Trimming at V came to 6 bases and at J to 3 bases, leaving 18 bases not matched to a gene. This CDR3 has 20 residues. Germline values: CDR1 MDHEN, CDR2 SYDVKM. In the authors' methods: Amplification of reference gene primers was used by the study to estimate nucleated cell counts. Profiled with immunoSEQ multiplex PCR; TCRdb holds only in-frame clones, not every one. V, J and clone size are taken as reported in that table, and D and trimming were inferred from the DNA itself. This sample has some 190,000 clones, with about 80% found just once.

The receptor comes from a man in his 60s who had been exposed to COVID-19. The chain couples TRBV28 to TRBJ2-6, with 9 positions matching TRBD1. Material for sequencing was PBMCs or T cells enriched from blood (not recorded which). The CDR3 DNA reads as TGTGCCAGCAGGGGAAGTGGCCCGGGACAGGGTTTGCGTGGGGCCAACGTCCTGACTTTC. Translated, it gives CASRGSGPGQGLRGANVLTF.